Presented here are 23 T cell receptor beta chains from one specimen sequenced in a study of blood T cell repertoires in COVID-19. Assay used: immunoSEQ multiplex PCR; TCRdb lists only in-frame clones, some missing. Among over 250,000 clones listed, over 65% were seen once. Sequencing input: peripheral blood. The receptors derive from a woman older than 75 with acute or convalescent COVID-19.

This clone was seen once. The rearrangement links TRBV27 to TRBJ2-7, with TRBD2 identical over 8 bases. CDR1 and CDR2 (germline): MNHEY, SMNVEV (reference sequence). After removal of 4 bases from V and 2 bases from J, the junction contained 19 bases not matched to a gene. CDR3 length: 19 residues. The CDR3 nucleotides are TGTGCCAGCAGTTCCATAATCCCGAATCCGCGGGGGGCTCCCTACGAGCAGTACTTC. Translation: CASSSIIPNPRGAPYEQYF.

This clone has just a few counts. This CDR3 reads CASSFNGNTIYF. The DNA of the CDR3 is TGTGCCAGTAGTTTTAATGGAAACACCATATATTTT. The chain is built from TRBV19 and TRBJ1-3; no clear D gene. Germline CDR1 LNHDA, CDR2 SQIVND (reference sequence). CDR3 length equals 12 residues. Trimming took 5 bases from V and 3 from J, leaving 5 bases between them.

The J gene is TRBJ1-5, the V gene TRBV6-1; D unresolved. V was trimmed by 6 bases and J by 2 bases, leaving 11 bases between them. The CDR3 totals 14 residues. Germline CDR1 is MNHNS and CDR2 is SASEGT. The CDR3 DNA sequence: TGTGCCAGCAGCCCAGGCGGGGGCAATCAGCCCCAGCATTTT. Amino acids: CASSPGGGNQPQHF.

The chain recombines TRBV18 with TRBJ1-1; unclear D gene. The CDR3 is 13 residues long. Trimming shortened V by 6 bases and J by 0 bases, and 8 bases separated the two germline ends. Per the germline V gene, CDR1 is KGHSH and CDR2 is LQKENI. CDR3 residues: CASSLSLNTEAFF. CDR3 DNA: TGTGCCAGCTCCCTAAGCCTGAACACTGAAGCTTTCTTT. Supplemented by reference TRBV18 and TRBJ1-1, the full variable domain reads NAGVMQNPRHLVRRRGQEARLRCSPMKGHSHVYWYRQLPEEGLKFMVYLQKENIIDESGMPKERFSAEFPKEGPSILRIQQVVRGDSAAYFCASSLSLNTEAFFGQGTRLTVV.

This clone was observed a few times. The chain has TRBV4-2 and TRBJ2-3; 8 nucleotides line up with TRBD2. The CDR3 consists of 17 residues. Germline V gene sequence: CDR1 LGHNA, CDR2 YNFKEQ. Germline trimming cut 0 bases from V and 1 base from J; bases unmatched to any gene: 6. The CDR3: CASSQERRGAGTDTQYF. The CDR3 DNA reads TGTGCCAGCAGCCAAGAACGGCGGGGGGCGGGCACAGATACGCAGTATTTT.

This clone has a single count. The rearrangement uses TRBV6-5 and TRBJ2-1; 12 bases match TRBD2. The CDR3 is 15 amino acids. V lost 5 bases to trimming and J lost 9 bases; unmatched junction nucleotides: 8. Germline loops: CDR1 MNHEY, CDR2 SVGAGI. The CDR3 bases are TGTGCCAGCAGTAAGCCGGGACTAGCGGGTCTTGAGCAGTTCTTC. This translates into CASSKPGLAGLEQFF.

This chain connects TRBV5-1 to TRBJ1-2; 10 bases fit TRBD1. CDR3 length equals 13 residues. V lost 4 bases to trimming and J lost 6 bases; unmatched junction nucleotides: 3. Germline V gene lookup returns CDR1 SGHRS and CDR2 YFSETQ. CDR3 sequence: CASSGGQGNGYTF. The CDR3 bases are TGCGCCAGCAGCGGGGGACAGGGGAATGGCTACACCTTC.

The genes are TRBV15 and TRBJ2-7; D gene ambiguous. Germline CDR1 is LNHNV and CDR2 is YYDKDF (reference sequence). Trimming stripped 1 base from V and 6 bases from J, with 10 bases between. This CDR3 has 13 residues. CDR3 coding DNA: TGTGCCACCAGCAGAGGAAGGAGCAGCGAGCAGTACTTC. It encodes CATSRGRSSEQYF.

The CDR3 loop reads CASRGQGVGDTEAFF. In nucleotides, the CDR3 is TGTGCCAGCAGAGGACAGGGTGTGGGGGACACTGAAGCTTTCTTT. J is TRBJ1-1 and V is TRBV6-4; 8 bases agree with TRBD1. The CDR3 consists of 15 residues. The V segment lost 6 bases and the J segment 3 bases; nucleotides outside the gene matches: 9. Germline-derived CDR1 and CDR2 are MRHNA and SNTAGT.

This clone was picked up one time. The genes are TRBV9 and TRBJ2-1, with a possible D match to TRBD1 (6 bases). V lost 1 base to trimming and J lost 7 bases, with 18 bases between them. This CDR3 has 16 amino acids. CDR1 is SGDLS and CDR2 is YYNGEE in the germline V gene. CDR3 sequence reads: CASSVTQGSFGNEQFF. The CDR3 DNA is TGTGCCAGCAGCGTAACCCAGGGGAGTTTCGGGAATGAGCAGTTCTTC.

The chain is built from TRBV9 and TRBJ1-1, with D uncertain. The ends were cut back, 3 bases at V and 5 bases at J, with 20 bases in the middle. The germline V gene has CDR1 SGDLS and CDR2 YYNGEE. The CDR3 length is 16 residues. CDR3 nucleotides: TGTGCCAGCAGCGAGGGCCACAAAGGTTCGGGAACTGAAGCTTTCTTT. It encodes CASSEGHKGSGTEAFF.

The V call is TRBV3-1 (or the pseudogene TRBV3-2), the J call TRBJ1-1, with a possible D match to TRBD1 (6 bases). Germline V gene sequence: CDR1 LGHDT, CDR2 YNNKEL (reference sequence). V dropped 5 bases and J dropped 1 base, with 11 bases sitting between them. CDR3 length equals 14 residues. For the CDR3, the DNA is TGTGCCAGCAGCGGTCGGGACACGAACACTGAAGCTTTCTTT. Translating gives CASSGRDTNTEAFF.

The chain joins TRBV5-6 to TRBJ2-1; D is possibly TRBD1 (5 bases). CDR1 and CDR2 (germline): SGHDT, YYEEEE. This CDR3 is 17 amino acids long. V lost 4 bases and J lost 3, with 20 bases in between. The CDR3 reads CASSLRRVTAHYNEQFF. CDR3 nucleotide sequence: TGTGCCAGCAGCCTACGCAGGGTAACAGCTCACTACAATGAGCAGTTCTTC.

This clone was counted a few times. The chain recombines TRBV6-1 with TRBJ1-1; a possible D gene is TRBD1 (6 bases). This CDR3 spans 16 amino acids. From germline, CDR1 is MNHNS and CDR2 SASEGT. V was cut by 4 bases and J by 5 bases, with 20 bases left in between. The chain's CDR3 is CASSGGVGASVTEAFF. In DNA, the CDR3 is TGTGCCAGCAGTGGAGGGGTGGGGGCTTCGGTTACTGAAGCTTTCTTT.

This clone appeared a few times. The chain recombines TRBV3-1 (or the pseudogene TRBV3-2) with TRBJ2-2; 9 bases align to TRBD1. After removal of 5 bases from V and 6 bases from J, the junction contained 10 bases not matched to a gene. The CDR3 has 16 amino acids. Germline V lookup: CDR1 LGHDT, CDR2 YNNKEL (reference sequence). For the CDR3, the DNA is TGTGCCAGCAGCGGCCGGGACAGGGTTTACCCCGGGGAGCTGTTTTTT. It encodes CASSGRDRVYPGELFF.

CDR3 nucleotides: TGTGCCAGCAGCTTAACACGGGGGACGGCCTATGGCTACACCTTC. This codes for CASSLTRGTAYGYTF. This chain uses TRBV13 with TRBJ1-2, with D possibly being TRBD1 (5 bases). V lost 2 bases and J 4 bases, leaving 14 bases between the germline ends. The CDR3 contains 15 residues. The V gene's germline CDR1 is PRHDT and CDR2 FYEKMQ (reference sequence). Looking up the rest from reference TRBV13 and TRBJ1-2 gives the full variable domain: AAGVIQSPRHLIKEKRETATLKCYPIPRHDTVYWYQQGPGQDPQFLISFYEKMQSDKGSIPDRFSAQQFSDYHSELNMSSLELGDSALYFCASSLTRGTAYGYTFGSGTRLTVV.

J is TRBJ1-3 and V is TRBV15; 10 nucleotides agree with TRBD1. V gave up 5 bases and J gave up 5 bases; unmatched junction bases: 15. This CDR3 region has 18 residues. CDR1 is LNHNV, CDR2 YYDKDF, per germline (reference sequence). The CDR3 sequence is CATSLGTGDGLRRNTIYF. CDR3 DNA: TGTGCCACCAGCCTAGGGACAGGGGACGGACTTCGGAGAAACACCATATATTTT.

The J gene is TRBJ1-4, the V gene TRBV3-1 (or the pseudogene TRBV3-2); D remains unclear. The V end lost 2 bases, the J end lost 8 bases, and 12 bases lay between the germline ends. Germline V CDR1 and CDR2: LGHDT, YNNKEL (reference sequence). The CDR3 is 14 amino acids. The DNA for the CDR3 is TGTGCCAGCAGCCAAAGAGGCTCAACCGAAAAACTGTTTTTT. This codes for CASSQRGSTEKLFF.

J is TRBJ2-7 and V is TRBV27, with 9 nucleotides matching TRBD2. The CDR3 runs 13 residues. CDR1 and CDR2 from the germline V gene are MNHEY and SMNVEV (reference sequence). Trimming removed 8 bases from V and 3 bases from J; junction bases left unmatched: 5. The CDR3 sequence: CASSASGVYEQYF. The CDR3 nucleotides are TGTGCCAGCTCTGCTAGCGGGGTCTACGAGCAGTACTTC.

The CDR3 DNA reads as TGTGCCAGCAGCGTAGTGTCTGTGAACACCGGGGAGCTGTTTTTT. It translates to CASSVVSVNTGELFF. This chain joins TRBV9 and TRBJ2-2; D remains ambiguous. Germline assignment: CDR1 SGDLS and CDR2 YYNGEE. Trimming took off 0 bases at V and 1 base at J, with 7 bases between the two ends. CDR3 length: 15 amino acids. Based on the CDR3 plus reference TRBV9 and TRBJ2-2, the full variable domain is DSGVTQTPKHLITATGQRVTLRCSPRSGDLSVYWYQQSLDQGLQFLIQYYNGEERAKGNILERFSAQQFPDLHSELNLSSLELGDSALYFCASSVVSVNTGELFFGEGSRLTVL.

The chain couples TRBV7-2 to TRBJ1-1, with D unresolved. V lost 3 bases and J lost 6, with 17 bases in between. The CDR3 consists of 15 residues. The germline CDR1 and CDR2 sequences are SGHTA and FQGNSA. The CDR3 DNA reads as TGTGCCAGCAGCTTTCGTCCGACCGGGATCCCTGAAGCTTTCTTT. It yields the protein CASSFRPTGIPEAFF.

This sequence joins TRBV9 and TRBJ2-7; D remains ambiguous. CDR3 length: 12 residues. Germline CDR1 reads SGDLS; CDR2 reads YYNGEE. The V and J ends lost 5 bases and 0 bases respectively, with 6 bases between them. Written as DNA, the CDR3 is TGTGCCAGCAGTCGTAGCTCCTACGAGCAGTACTTC. This codes for CASSRSSYEQYF.

V and J are TRBV6-1 and TRBJ1-4; perhaps TRBD1 as D (5 bases). Germline CDR1 is MNHNS and CDR2 is SASEGT. Trimming removed 5 bases from V and 4 bases from J, with 11 bases in between. CDR3 length: 14 residues. The CDR3 here is CASSSYGGNEKLFF. CDR3 DNA sequence: TGTGCCAGCAGTTCCTACGGGGGTAATGAAAAACTGTTTTTT.